The clone carrying this TCR beta chain appeared many times. The data are from a study of T cells after yellow fever vaccination. Study outcomes and limitations: Boosting was followed by the reappearance of most primary-vaccination clones (around 95% CD4, about 89% CD8).

MiXCR was run by TCRdb on the 5' RACE reads, yielding one entry per CDR3 protein. This table holds more than 35,000 distinct CDR3 sequences, 6.5% to 8.5% found once. The V end lost 7 bases, the J end lost 2 bases, and 18 bases lay between the germline ends. Germline-derived CDR1 and CDR2 are MNHEY and SMNVEV (reference sequence). The CDR3 consists of 15 residues. The chain joins TRBV27 to TRBJ2-7; possible D gene TRBD2, 6 bases. This sequence was found in a man between 25 and 39 years old who received the YFV17D yellow fever vaccine. The sample consisted of CD8+ T cells not binding an NS4B(214-222) dextramer, sorted from PBMCs, taken 45 days after the yellow fever booster vaccination. CDR3 amino acids: CASTLQVGGPYEQYF. In nucleotides, the CDR3 is TGTGCCAGCACCCTCCAGGTCGGGGGACCCTACGAGCAGTACTTC.